A single sample is the source of the 4 T cell receptor beta chains below, sequenced in a study of blood T cell repertoires in COVID-19. Profiling relied on immunoSEQ multiplex PCR, and the TCRdb table lists in-frame clones only, not all of them. The sample has about 200,000 clones; 85% to 90% are singletons. Material: peripheral blood. All receptors derive from a woman between 45 and 65 years old with COVID-19, enrolled during active disease.

J is TRBJ1-4 and V is TRBV9; 7 positions agree with TRBD1. This CDR3 is 15 amino acids long. The V segment lost 4 bases and the J segment 6 bases; nucleotides outside the gene matches: 9. Looked up from germline, CDR1 is SGDLS and CDR2 is YYNGEE. CDR3: CASSPGGRVYEKLFF. Written as DNA, the CDR3 is TGTGCCAGCAGCCCAGGGGGAAGGGTTTATGAAAAACTGTTTTTT.

The chain employs TRBV6-5 and TRBJ1-2, with D hard to call. V gave up 5 bases and J gave up 8 bases, with 15 bases separating them. Germline values: CDR1 MNHEY, CDR2 SVGAGI. The CDR3 has 13 amino acids. The CDR3 reads CASSLPGGAGYTF. CDR3 coding DNA: TGTGCCAGCAGTCTACCAGGAGGCGCAGGCTACACCTTC.

The chain combines TRBV13 with TRBJ1-3; D possibly corresponds to TRBD1 (6 bases). Trimming removed 6 bases from V and 2 bases from J, with 14 bases in between. Germline V gene data show CDR1 as PRHDT and CDR2 as FYEKMQ (reference sequence). The CDR3 is 15 amino acids. The CDR3 loop is CASSYRESAGNTIYF. CDR3 in DNA: TGTGCCAGCAGTTACAGGGAATCGGCTGGAAACACCATATATTTT.

The J gene is TRBJ2-2, the V gene TRBV5-6, with D perhaps TRBD2 (5 bases). CDR1 and CDR2 (germline): SGHDT, YYEEEE. The V gene lost 1 base and the J gene lost 5 bases, with 12 bases spanning the gap. The CDR3 contains 15 residues. CDR3 protein: CASSLLQTGTGELFF. As DNA, the CDR3 is TGTGCCAGCAGCTTGTTACAGACGGGGACCGGGGAGCTGTTTTTT.